Presented here are 14 T cell receptor beta chains from one specimen sequenced in a study of blood T cell repertoires in COVID-19. Clones were read by immunoSEQ multiplex PCR, and TCRdb kept only the in-frame ones, dropping some. The data contain some 300,000 clones, roughly 90% of them singletons. The sample taken for sequencing was peripheral blood. Every receptor here comes from a woman between 35 and 50 years old with COVID-19, enrolled during active disease.

The V and J genes are TRBV6-5 and TRBJ1-4; 9 positions agree with TRBD1. The V gene's germline CDR1 is MNHEY and CDR2 SVGAGI. V lost 4 bases and J lost 8; bases outside the gene matches: 11. The CDR3 sequence is 16 residues long. This CDR3 reads CASSSPGQGTGEKLFF. The CDR3 nucleotides read TGTGCCAGCAGTTCCCCGGGACAGGGAACGGGGGAAAAACTGTTTTTT.

The chain carries TRBV27 and TRBJ2-1, with TRBD2 as a possible D gene (5 bases). The germline CDR1 and CDR2 sequences are MNHEY and SMNVEV (reference sequence). This CDR3 contains 12 residues. V gave up 4 bases and J gave up 9 bases, with 10 bases separating them. The CDR3 spells CASSYLGGEQFF. The CDR3 nucleotides read TGTGCCAGCAGTTACCTCGGAGGTGAGCAGTTCTTC.

In this sample, this clone turned up a few times. The V and J genes are TRBV11-3 and TRBJ1-1; weak D call: TRBD1 (5 bases). Trimming took off 1 base at V and 4 bases at J, with 7 bases between the two ends. The germline V gene encodes CDR1 SGHNT and CDR2 YENEEA. The CDR3 has 13 amino acids. CDR3 sequence: CASSLGQGTEAFF. The CDR3 DNA follows: TGTGCCAGCAGCTTAGGGCAGGGCACTGAAGCTTTCTTT.

The rearrangement uses TRBV7-2 and TRBJ1-2; 9 bases align to TRBD1. Germline CDR1 and CDR2: SGHTA and FQGNSA. This CDR3 spans 17 amino acids. The V gene end was trimmed by 1 base and the J gene end by 7 bases; junction bases not matched to a gene: 13. The CDR3 bases are TGTGCCAGCAGCTTAGAACAGGGGGCGCTCTTAATCCCTGGCTACACCTTC. As protein: CASSLEQGALLIPGYTF.

The rearrangement links TRBV24-1 to TRBJ1-2; D might be TRBD1 (6 bases). V was shortened by 4 bases and J by 0 bases, with 8 bases between the two germline ends. This CDR3 contains 14 residues. Germline V gene sequence: CDR1 KGHDR, CDR2 SFDVKD. This chain's CDR3 is CATSDRTANYGYTF. CDR3 DNA: TGTGCCACCAGTGACCGGACAGCTAACTATGGCTACACCTTC.

V usage is TRBV5-1 and J usage is TRBJ2-1; 8 bases match TRBD2. This CDR3 region has 17 residues. Germline V lookup: CDR1 SGHRS, CDR2 YFSETQ. J lost 6 bases, V lost 0 bases, and 11 bases had no gene match. CDR3 amino acids: CASSLVAGISSTNEQFF. The CDR3 coding sequence is TGCGCCAGCAGCTTGGTAGCGGGAATAAGTTCAACCAATGAGCAGTTCTTC.

The chain recombines TRBV12-3 or TRBV12-4 with TRBJ1-4, with 8 bases identical to TRBD1. The CDR3 runs 13 residues. Trimming removed 8 bases from V and 6 bases from J; junction bases left unmatched: 5. CDR3 DNA: TGTGCCAGCGCGCAGGGGGCCTATGAAAAACTGTTTTTT. Amino acids: CASAQGAYEKLFF.

This clone appeared once. This chain joins TRBV28 and TRBJ2-1; no firm D call. V was clipped by 3 bases and J by 10 bases, with 16 bases between them. Germline values: CDR1 MDHEN, CDR2 SYDVKM. The CDR3 runs 14 residues. This chain's CDR3 is CASSFFPGDSEQFF. The CDR3 DNA reads as TGTGCCAGCAGTTTTTTCCCGGGTGACTCAGAGCAGTTCTTC. The whole variable domain, filled in from reference TRBV28 and TRBJ2-1, reads DVKVTQSSRYLVKRTGEKVFLECVQDMDHENMFWYRQDPGLGLRLIYFSYDVKMKEKGDIPEGYSVSREKKERFSLILESASTNQTSMYLCASSFFPGDSEQFFGPGTRLTVL.

The chain combines TRBV7-3 with TRBJ2-1, with 8 nucleotides matching TRBD2. Losses at the gene ends were 5 bases for V and 7 bases for J; bases not matched to a gene: 10. CDR1 is SGHTA and CDR2 is FQGTGA in the germline V gene. The CDR3 runs to 15 residues. CDR3 region: CASSISGGPTNEQFF. CDR3 nucleotides: TGTGCCAGCAGCATATCGGGGGGGCCTACTAATGAGCAGTTCTTC.

This chain uses TRBV18 with TRBJ1-1; maybe TRBD1 (5 bases). The CDR3 contains 18 residues. Germline lookup yields CDR1 KGHSH and CDR2 LQKENI. V was trimmed by 3 bases and J by 2 bases, leaving 22 bases between them. The CDR3 DNA sequence: TGTGCCAGCTCACCGCCGTTAGGTCTTTCTTGGGGCAACACTGAAGCTTTCTTT. This encodes CASSPPLGLSWGNTEAFF.

The chain uses TRBV6-2 or TRBV6-3 and TRBJ1-2; TRBD1 agrees at 7 bases. Unmatched junction bases numbered 4, after V lost 0 bases and J lost 3 bases. CDR3 length: 15 residues. Germline V gene sequence: CDR1 MNHEY, CDR2 SVGEGT. CDR3 DNA sequence: TGTGCCAGCAGTTACTCGGGCAGGGGGGACTATGGCTACACCTTC. Amino acids: CASSYSGRGDYGYTF.

The chain recombines TRBV4-3 with TRBJ1-2; 7 nucleotides line up with TRBD1. CDR1 and CDR2 from the germline V gene are LGHNA and YSLEER. The ends lost 3 bases at V and 2 bases at J; junction bases unmatched: 6. This CDR3 spans 15 amino acids. The chain's CDR3 is CASSQDQGENYGYTF. For the CDR3, the DNA is TGCGCCAGCAGCCAGGATCAGGGGGAAAACTATGGCTACACCTTC.

The chain is built from TRBV30 and TRBJ1-4; D call uncertain. Germline V lookup: CDR1 GTSNPN, CDR2 SVGIG (reference sequence). The CDR3 totals 15 residues. V was shortened by 1 base and J by 8 bases, with 17 bases between the two germline ends. CDR3 in amino acids: CAWSERGGVNEKLFF. For the CDR3, the DNA is TGTGCCTGGAGTGAGCGGGGAGGAGTGAACGAAAAACTGTTTTTT.

The rearrangement links TRBV24-1 to TRBJ2-1; D is possibly TRBD2 (5 bases). V lost 6 bases, J lost 10 bases, and 15 bases lay in between. CDR1 and CDR2 from the germline V gene are KGHDR and SFDVKD. The CDR3 covers 13 residues. CDR3 region: CATSKYSVGEQFF. The DNA of the CDR3 is TGTGCCACCAGTAAATATAGCGTGGGGGAGCAGTTCTTC.